Below are 5 T cell receptor beta chains sequenced from a single sample in a study of tumor-infiltrating T cells and Merkel cell polyomavirus. About the study: CD8+ T cells recognized the Merkel cell polyomavirus KLL epitope.

Assay used: immunoSEQ multiplex PCR; TCRdb lists only in-frame clones, some missing. Among 2,800 or so clones listed, just under 85% were seen once. Every patient's tumor was robustly positive for Merkel cell polyomavirus Large T antigen on immunohistochemistry. Sequenced input: tumor tissue. The receptors were sampled from a man aged 50 to 59 with Merkel cell carcinoma.

This sequence joins TRBV28 and TRBJ1-4; TRBD1 matches at 7 bases. CDR3 length: 14 residues. Germline V gene data show CDR1 as MDHEN and CDR2 as SYDVKM. The trim removed 4 bases at V and 7 bases at J, leaving 6 bases unmatched. This chain's CDR3 is CASSSGRGFEKLFF. In nucleotides, the CDR3 is TGTGCCAGCAGTTCTGGCAGGGGGTTTGAAAAACTGTTTTTT.

V and J are TRBV7-2 and TRBJ2-7; D is unclear. Germline lookup yields CDR1 SGHTA and CDR2 FQGNSA. Trimming cost V 5 bases and J 3 bases, with 2 bases left between them. The CDR3 totals 10 residues. The CDR3 is CASSNYEQYV. CDR3 coding DNA: TGTGCCAGCAGCAACTACGAGCAGTACGTC.

A single count supports this clone. The chain is built from TRBV7-9 and TRBJ1-1, with D possibly matching TRBD1 (5 bases). Germline V gives CDR1 SEHNR, CDR2 FQNEAQ (reference sequence). This CDR3 region has 12 residues. V was clipped by 1 base and J by 8 bases, with 8 bases between them. CDR3 in DNA: TGTGCCAGCAGCTTAGGACAGCAGGAAGCTTTCTTT. Translation: CASSLGQQEAFF.

The chain uses TRBV5-1 and TRBJ1-2; D is unclear. Trimming cost V 0 bases and J 3 bases, with 12 bases left between them. Germline-derived CDR1 and CDR2 are SGHRS and YFSETQ. This CDR3 has 15 residues. CDR3 in DNA: TGCGCCAGCAGCTTGGGCGGGAACAGCCACTATGGCTACACCTTC. It encodes CASSLGGNSHYGYTF.

V is TRBV21-1 and J is TRBJ1-5. TRBV21-1 constitutes a pseudogene. The CDR3 length is 17 residues. The CDR3 loop is CASRRRIATWHHQPQHF. The CDR3 coding sequence is TGTGCCAGCAGACGTAGAATAGCTACTTGGCATCATCAGCCCCAGCATTTT.